Below, 23 T cell receptor beta chains from the same sample are listed, as sequenced in a study of T cell responses to AZD1222 COVID-19 vaccine. Only in-frame clones appear in the TCRdb table, and some are missing; sequencing was by immunoSEQ multiplex PCR. The sample records 100,000 to 150,000 clones, 85% to 90% being singletons. Material: peripheral blood, obtained 28 days after the second AZD1222 dose. The origin of the receptors is an adult who received the AZD1222 COVID-19 vaccine.

The chain links TRBV7-3 to TRBJ2-5, with TRBD2 identical over 7 bases. The CDR3 consists of 14 residues. Germline CDR1 is SGHTA and CDR2 is FQGTGA. V shed 2 bases, J shed 3 bases, and the junction held 3 bases outside the gene matches. CDR3: CASSLVGGEETQYF. In nucleotides, the CDR3 is TGTGCCAGCAGCTTAGTTGGGGGGGAAGAGACCCAGTACTTC.

The chain couples TRBV7-2 to TRBJ2-7; D is possibly TRBD1 or TRBD2 (6 bases each). The CDR3 contains 13 residues. The ends were cut back, 5 bases at V and 7 bases at J, with 15 bases in the middle. Germline V gene sequence: CDR1 SGHTA, CDR2 FQGNSA. This CDR3 is CASSKGVREEQYF. In DNA form, the CDR3 reads TGTGCCAGCAGCAAGGGGGTCCGGGAGGAGCAGTACTTC.

This clone has more than one count but fewer than ten. V gene TRBV7-2 combines with J gene TRBJ1-6; perhaps TRBD1 as D (5 bases). Germline lookup yields CDR1 SGHTA and CDR2 FQGNSA. This CDR3 is built from 11 residues. Between the trimmed V and J ends, which lost 5 bases and 14 bases, there was a span of 10 bases. CDR3 nucleotides: TGTGCCAGCAGCGGGGGTTCGGCCCTCCACTTT. Translation gives CASSGGSALHF.

The chain couples TRBV7-2 to TRBJ2-1, with D tentatively TRBD1 (5 bases). The germline CDR1 and CDR2 sequences are SGHTA and FQGNSA. This CDR3 is 12 amino acids long. The V end lost 5 bases, the J end lost 9 bases, and 11 bases lay between the germline ends. CDR3 in DNA: TGTGCCAGCAGCAGCCTAGGGGTTGAGCAGTTCTTC. It is translated as CASSSLGVEQFF.

For the CDR3, the DNA is TGTGCCAGCAGTGAATCGGCGGGGGCTGGAAACACCATATATTTT. Protein product: CASSESAGAGNTIYF. The chain combines TRBV6-1 with TRBJ1-3; possibly TRBD1 for D (5 bases). The CDR3 sequence is 15 residues long. The V end was cut by 2 bases, the J end by 2 bases, with 10 bases between. Germline lookup yields CDR1 MNHNS and CDR2 SASEGT.

CDR3: CASSGDLLSAGEQYF. The CDR3, as DNA: TGCGCCAGCAGTGGGGACCTTCTCTCCGCGGGCGAGCAGTACTTC. The chain joins TRBV5-1 to TRBJ2-7, with D perhaps assigned TRBD1 or TRBD2 (5 bases each). Trimming shortened V by 5 bases and J by 6 bases, and 21 bases separated the two germline ends. The CDR3 is 15 residues long. Looked up from germline, CDR1 is SGHRS and CDR2 is YFSETQ. The whole variable domain, filled in from reference TRBV5-1 and TRBJ2-7, reads KAGVTQTPRYLIKTRGQQVTLSCSPISGHRSVSWYQQTPGQGLQFLFEYFSETQRNKGNFPGRFSGRQFSNSRSEMNVSTLELGDSALYLCASSGDLLSAGEQYFGPGTRLTVT.

The chain recombines TRBV2 with TRBJ1-5, with 7 bases lining up with TRBD1. V shed 5 bases and J 1 base; nucleotides not matched to a gene: 2. Germline V gene data show CDR1 as SNHLY and CDR2 as FYNNEI. There are 14 residues in the CDR3. This chain's CDR3 is CASSRGQSNQPQHF. CDR3 sequence (DNA): TGTGCCAGCAGTAGGGGACAGAGCAATCAGCCCCAGCATTTT. Based on the CDR3 plus reference TRBV2 and TRBJ1-5, the full variable domain is EPEVTQTPSHQVTQMGQEVILRCVPISNHLYFYWYRQILGQKVEFLVSFYNNEISEKSEIFDDQFSVERPDGSNFTLKIRSTKLEDSAMYFCASSRGQSNQPQHFGDGTRLSIL.

This sequence joins TRBV9 and TRBJ2-3, with D possibly TRBD1 on 5 matching bases. The germline V gene encodes CDR1 SGDLS and CDR2 YYNGEE. V was pared by 2 bases and J by 2 bases, with 9 bases between. CDR3 length equals 14 residues. CDR3 region: CASSVSGNTDTQYF. DNA for the CDR3: TGTGCCAGCAGCGTTTCAGGGAACACAGATACGCAGTATTTT.

CDR3 in DNA: TGTGCCAGCAGCACGAGGGGGGGACAGGCTATTGGGACCCAGTACTTC. It encodes CASSTRGGQAIGTQYF. The chain carries TRBV7-9 and TRBJ2-5; perhaps TRBD1 as D (8 bases). V dropped 5 bases and J dropped 7 bases, with 23 bases sitting between them. The CDR3 runs 16 residues. Germline V gives CDR1 SEHNR, CDR2 FQNEAQ (reference sequence).

This clone came up once. The chain combines TRBV7-8 with TRBJ1-4, with D possibly matching TRBD1 (6 bases). Germline V CDR1 and CDR2: SGHVS, FQNEAQ. The germline V and J ends were trimmed by 1 base and 10 bases, with 19 bases remaining between them. CDR3 length equals 16 residues. The CDR3, as DNA: TGTGCCAGCAGCTTAGTTTGGGACACCGGAGGCGGAAAACTGTTTTTT. Translated, it gives CASSLVWDTGGGKLFF.

The chain recombines TRBV30 with TRBJ2-7; D may be TRBD1 (6 bases). The germline V gene has CDR1 GTSNPN and CDR2 SVGIG (reference sequence). The CDR3 is 13 amino acids. Trimming removed 5 bases at V and 4 bases at J, with 15 bases between. CDR3 DNA sequence: TGTGCCTGGGCAACAGGGTTCTCGTACGAGCAGTACTTC. This codes for CAWATGFSYEQYF.

The chain carries TRBV7-9 and TRBJ1-1; D unclear. The germline V and J ends were trimmed by 1 base and 5 bases, with 8 bases remaining between them. CDR3 length: 13 amino acids. Germline V gives CDR1 SEHNR, CDR2 FQNEAQ (reference sequence). Here the CDR3 reads CASSLDGGTEAFF. In DNA, the CDR3 is TGTGCCAGCAGCTTAGACGGTGGGACTGAAGCTTTCTTT.

This clone was counted at least ten times. The chain is built from TRBV27 and TRBJ2-1, with D perhaps given as TRBD1 or TRBD2 (5 bases each). Germline values: CDR1 MNHEY, CDR2 SMNVEV (reference sequence). This CDR3 contains 14 residues. Trimming removed 4 bases from V and 12 bases from J, with 19 bases in between. The CDR3 nucleotides read TGTGCCAGCAGTTCTACCCCGGGGTTTGGGGGGCAGTTCTTC. It encodes CASSSTPGFGGQFF.

The gene calls are TRBV12-3 or TRBV12-4 and TRBJ2-7; D unclear. The V and J ends lost 3 bases and 3 bases respectively, with 6 bases between them. The CDR3 sequence is 12 residues long. DNA of the CDR3: TGTGCCAGCAGTTTGAGACACTACGAGCAGTACTTC. Amino acid sequence: CASSLRHYEQYF.

The J gene is TRBJ2-1, the V gene TRBV5-8, with TRBD2 identical over 7 bases. Germline V gene lookup returns CDR1 SGHTS and CDR2 YDEGEE. After removal of 0 bases from V and 2 bases from J, the junction contained 2 bases not matched to a gene. This CDR3 region has 15 residues. The CDR3: CASSLGLAAYNEQFF. The CDR3 nucleotides read TGTGCCAGCAGCTTGGGGCTAGCGGCCTACAATGAGCAGTTCTTC.

V usage is TRBV7-9 and J usage is TRBJ1-4, with D maybe TRBD1 (5 bases). This CDR3 comprises 16 residues. Trimming took off 3 bases at V and 4 bases at J, with 15 bases between the two ends. The V gene's germline CDR1 is SEHNR and CDR2 FQNEAQ (reference sequence). The CDR3 DNA sequence: TGTGCCAGCAGCTTGGATGGGACCGCGCTTAATGAAAAACTGTTTTTT. Its protein is CASSLDGTALNEKLFF.

This chain links TRBV5-1 with TRBJ2-5, with D maybe TRBD2 (6 bases). There are 14 residues in the CDR3. Trimming took 4 bases from V and 10 from J, leaving 20 bases between them. The germline V gene has CDR1 SGHRS and CDR2 YFSETQ. This chain's CDR3 is CASSQPGGATDQYF. In DNA, the CDR3 is TGCGCCAGCAGCCAACCGGGCGGGGCCACTGACCAGTACTTC. Together with reference TRBV5-1 and TRBJ2-5, the CDR3 gives the full variable domain: KAGVTQTPRYLIKTRGQQVTLSCSPISGHRSVSWYQQTPGQGLQFLFEYFSETQRNKGNFPGRFSGRQFSNSRSEMNVSTLELGDSALYLCASSQPGGATDQYFGPGTRLLVL.

This clone has only one observation. The chain couples TRBV7-9 to TRBJ2-1; TRBD1 matches 7 bases. Per germline, CDR1 SEHNR and CDR2 FQNEAQ (reference sequence). J was trimmed by 1 base and V by 5 bases; bases with no gene match: 2. This CDR3 is built from 14 residues. CDR3 coding DNA: TGTGCCAGCAGCCCGACAGGGTCCTACAATGAGCAGTTCTTC. This sequence encodes CASSPTGSYNEQFF.

The V and J genes are TRBV5-1 and TRBJ1-1; 7 nucleotides match TRBD1. The length of the CDR3 is 15 residues. The J segment lost 4 bases and the V segment lost 0 bases, leaving 6 bases of the junction unmatched. Germline V lookup: CDR1 SGHRS, CDR2 YFSETQ. The chain's CDR3 is CASSLALRGPTEAFF. CDR3 DNA: TGCGCCAGCAGCTTGGCCTTGAGGGGGCCCACTGAAGCTTTCTTT.

This clone was found a few times. The genes are TRBV2 and TRBJ1-1, with 9 bases that match TRBD1. Germline V gene lookup returns CDR1 SNHLY and CDR2 FYNNEI. V was pared by 3 bases and J by 5 bases, with 7 bases of the junction left unmatched. The CDR3 extends over 15 amino acids. In DNA form, the CDR3 reads TGTGCCAGCAGTGAGGTTAACAGGGGGCGGACTGAAGCTTTCTTT. Translation: CASSEVNRGRTEAFF.

V usage is TRBV2 and J usage is TRBJ1-1; D might be TRBD1 (5 bases). This CDR3 comprises 16 residues. CDR1 is SNHLY and CDR2 is FYNNEI in the germline V gene. The V end lost 0 bases, the J end lost 11 bases, and 22 bases lay between the germline ends. CDR3 residues: CASSEARPQVGGMAFF. The CDR3 DNA reads TGTGCCAGCAGTGAAGCGCGGCCTCAGGTCGGGGGGATGGCTTTCTTT.

The chain links TRBV5-3 to TRBJ1-2; D unresolved. TRBV5-3 is recorded as an ORF, its role being uncertain. CDR3 length equals 13 residues. V dropped 0 bases and J dropped 8 bases, with 11 bases sitting between them. CDR3 loop: CARSLAYPDGYTF. Written as DNA, the CDR3 is TGTGCCAGAAGCTTGGCCTACCCAGACGGCTACACCTTC.

This chain joins TRBV27 and TRBJ1-5, with 10 bases that match TRBD1. The CDR3 totals 17 residues. The V and J ends lost 8 bases and 0 bases, in that order; junction bases with no gene match: 10. Germline assignment: CDR1 MNHEY and CDR2 SMNVEV (reference sequence). CDR3 coding DNA: TGTGCCAGCGGGAGACAGGGGGCAGAGGGTAGCAATCAGCCCCAGCATTTT. Amino acids: CASGRQGAEGSNQPQHF.